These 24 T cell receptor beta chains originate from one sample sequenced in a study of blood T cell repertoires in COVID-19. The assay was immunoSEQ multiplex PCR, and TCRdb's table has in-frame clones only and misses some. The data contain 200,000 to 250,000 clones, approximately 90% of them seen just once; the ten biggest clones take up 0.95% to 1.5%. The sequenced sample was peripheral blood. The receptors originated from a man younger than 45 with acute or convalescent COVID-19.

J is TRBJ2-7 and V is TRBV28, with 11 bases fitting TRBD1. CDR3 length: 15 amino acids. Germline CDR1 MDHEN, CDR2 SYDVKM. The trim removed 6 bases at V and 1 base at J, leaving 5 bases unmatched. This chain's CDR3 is CASRRDRGSSYEQYF. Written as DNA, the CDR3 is TGTGCCAGCAGACGGGACAGGGGGTCGTCCTACGAGCAGTACTTC.

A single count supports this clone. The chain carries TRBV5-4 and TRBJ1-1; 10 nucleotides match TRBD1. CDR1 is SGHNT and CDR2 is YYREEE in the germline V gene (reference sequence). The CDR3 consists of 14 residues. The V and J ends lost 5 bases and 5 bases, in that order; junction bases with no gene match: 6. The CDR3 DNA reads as TGTGCCAGCAGGTATCTGGACAGGGGGACTGAAGCTTTCTTT. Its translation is CASRYLDRGTEAFF. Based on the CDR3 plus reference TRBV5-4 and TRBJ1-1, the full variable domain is ETGVTQSPTHLIKTRGQQVTLRCSSQSGHNTVSWYQQALGQGPQFIFQYYREEENGRGNFPPRFSGLQFPNYSSELNVNALELDDSALYLCASRYLDRGTEAFFGQGTRLTVV.

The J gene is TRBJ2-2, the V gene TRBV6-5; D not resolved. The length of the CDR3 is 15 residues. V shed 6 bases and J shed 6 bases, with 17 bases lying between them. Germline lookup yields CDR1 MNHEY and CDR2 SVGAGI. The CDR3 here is CASRYDTAASGELFF. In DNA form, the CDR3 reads TGTGCCAGCAGGTACGACACCGCCGCCTCCGGGGAGCTGTTTTTT.

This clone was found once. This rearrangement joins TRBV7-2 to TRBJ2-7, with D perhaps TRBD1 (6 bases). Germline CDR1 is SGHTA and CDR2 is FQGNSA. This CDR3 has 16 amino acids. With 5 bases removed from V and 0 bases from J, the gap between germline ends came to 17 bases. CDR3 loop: CASSTSLRGSSYEQYF. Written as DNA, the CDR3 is TGTGCCAGCAGCACTTCCCTCAGGGGTAGCTCCTACGAGCAGTACTTC.

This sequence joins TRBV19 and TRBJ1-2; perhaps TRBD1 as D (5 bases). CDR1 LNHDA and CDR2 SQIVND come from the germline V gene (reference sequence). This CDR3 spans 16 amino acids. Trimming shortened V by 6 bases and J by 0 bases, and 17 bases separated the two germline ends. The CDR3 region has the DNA TGTGCCAGTAGCACGGGGGAGGGCAGCGCTAACTATGGCTACACCTTC. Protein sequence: CASSTGEGSANYGYTF.

This CDR3 reads CASSNPGQGFEQYF. The CDR3 DNA follows: TGTGCCAGCAGTAACCCGGGACAGGGATTCGAGCAGTACTTC. The gene calls are TRBV6-6 and TRBJ2-7; 9 bases match TRBD1. The V gene end was trimmed by 5 bases and the J gene end by 6 bases; junction bases not matched to a gene: 8. Germline V gene sequence: CDR1 MNHNY, CDR2 SVGAGI (reference sequence). The CDR3 covers 14 residues.

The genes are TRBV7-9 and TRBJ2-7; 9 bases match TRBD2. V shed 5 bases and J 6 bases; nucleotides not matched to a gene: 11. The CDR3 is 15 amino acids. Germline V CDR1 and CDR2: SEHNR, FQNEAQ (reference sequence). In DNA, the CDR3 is TGTGCCAGCAGCATTACGGGACTAGCATCTCGCGAGCAGTACTTC. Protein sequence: CASSITGLASREQYF.

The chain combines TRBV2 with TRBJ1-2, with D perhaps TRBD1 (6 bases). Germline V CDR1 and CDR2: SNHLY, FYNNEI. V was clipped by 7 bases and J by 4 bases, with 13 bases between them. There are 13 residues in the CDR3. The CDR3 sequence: CASTAQQGYGYTF. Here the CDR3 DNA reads TGTGCCAGCACTGCCCAACAGGGCTATGGCTACACCTTC.

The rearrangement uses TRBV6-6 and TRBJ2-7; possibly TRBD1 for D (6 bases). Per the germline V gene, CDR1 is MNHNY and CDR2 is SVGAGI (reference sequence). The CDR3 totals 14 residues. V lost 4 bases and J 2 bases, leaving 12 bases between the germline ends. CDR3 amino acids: CASSSNRAPYEQYF. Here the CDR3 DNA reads TGTGCCAGCAGTTCGAACAGGGCCCCCTACGAGCAGTACTTC.

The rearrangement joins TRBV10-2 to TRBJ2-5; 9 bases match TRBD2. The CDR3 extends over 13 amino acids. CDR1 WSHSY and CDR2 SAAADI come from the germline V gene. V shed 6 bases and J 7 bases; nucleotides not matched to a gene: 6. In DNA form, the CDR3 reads TGCGCCAGCAGAGGGACTAGCACGGCGACCCAGTACTTC. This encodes CASRGTSTATQYF.

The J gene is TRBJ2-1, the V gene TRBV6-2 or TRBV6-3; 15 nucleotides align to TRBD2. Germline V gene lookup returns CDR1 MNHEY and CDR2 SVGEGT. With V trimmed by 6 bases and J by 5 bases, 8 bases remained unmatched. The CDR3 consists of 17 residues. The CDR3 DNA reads TGTGCCAGCAGCCGGACTAGCGGGAGGGCGGGAAACAATGAGCAGTTCTTC. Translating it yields CASSRTSGRAGNNEQFF.

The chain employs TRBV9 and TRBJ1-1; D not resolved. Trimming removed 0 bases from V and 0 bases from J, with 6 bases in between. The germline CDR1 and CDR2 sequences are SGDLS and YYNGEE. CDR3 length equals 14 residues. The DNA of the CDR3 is TGTGCCAGCAGCGTAGGTGAGGTGAACACTGAAGCTTTCTTT. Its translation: CASSVGEVNTEAFF.

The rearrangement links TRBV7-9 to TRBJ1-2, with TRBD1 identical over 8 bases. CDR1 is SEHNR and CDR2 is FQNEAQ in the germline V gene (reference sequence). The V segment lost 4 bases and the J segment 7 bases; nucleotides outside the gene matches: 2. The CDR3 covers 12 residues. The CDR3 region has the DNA TGTGCCAGCAGCTCTGGACAGGGTGGCTACACCTTC. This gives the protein CASSSGQGGYTF.

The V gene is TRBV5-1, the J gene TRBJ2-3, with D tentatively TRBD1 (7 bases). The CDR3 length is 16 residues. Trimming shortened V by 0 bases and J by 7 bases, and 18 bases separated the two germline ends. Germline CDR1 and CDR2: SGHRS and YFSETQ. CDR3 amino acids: CASSLGGQGGVNTQYF. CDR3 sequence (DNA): TGCGCCAGCAGCTTGGGTGGGCAGGGGGGAGTGAATACGCAGTATTTT.

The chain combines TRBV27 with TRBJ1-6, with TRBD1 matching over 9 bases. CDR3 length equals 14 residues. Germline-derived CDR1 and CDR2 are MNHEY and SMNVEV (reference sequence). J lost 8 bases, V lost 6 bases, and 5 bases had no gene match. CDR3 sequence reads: CASRRDRVYSPLHF. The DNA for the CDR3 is TGTGCCAGCAGACGGGACAGGGTGTATTCACCCCTCCACTTT.

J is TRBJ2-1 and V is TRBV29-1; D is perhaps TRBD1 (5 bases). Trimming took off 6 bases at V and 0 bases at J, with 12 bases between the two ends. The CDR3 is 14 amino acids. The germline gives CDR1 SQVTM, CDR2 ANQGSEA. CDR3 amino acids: CSVHRRSSYNEQFF. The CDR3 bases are TGCAGCGTCCACAGGCGGAGCTCCTACAATGAGCAGTTCTTC.

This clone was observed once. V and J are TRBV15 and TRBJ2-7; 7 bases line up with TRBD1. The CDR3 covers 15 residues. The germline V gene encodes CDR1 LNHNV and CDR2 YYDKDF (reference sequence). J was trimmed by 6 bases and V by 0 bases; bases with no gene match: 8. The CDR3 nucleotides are TGTGCCACCAGCAGAGATATGAAGGGGGCGGCCGAGCAGTACTTC. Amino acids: CATSRDMKGAAEQYF.

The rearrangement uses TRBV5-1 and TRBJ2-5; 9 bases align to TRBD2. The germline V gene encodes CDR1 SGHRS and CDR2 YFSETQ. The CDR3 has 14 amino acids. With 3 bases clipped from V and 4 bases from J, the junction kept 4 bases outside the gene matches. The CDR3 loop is CASSSLTSGETQYF. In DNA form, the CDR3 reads TGCGCCAGCAGCTCCCTGACTAGCGGAGAGACCCAGTACTTC.

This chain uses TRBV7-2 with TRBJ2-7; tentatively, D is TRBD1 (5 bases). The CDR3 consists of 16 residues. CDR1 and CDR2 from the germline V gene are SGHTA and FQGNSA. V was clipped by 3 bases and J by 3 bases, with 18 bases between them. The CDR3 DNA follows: TGTGCCAGCAGCTTCGTCAGGGCCGGGCCTTACTACGAGCAGTACTTC. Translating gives CASSFVRAGPYYEQYF.

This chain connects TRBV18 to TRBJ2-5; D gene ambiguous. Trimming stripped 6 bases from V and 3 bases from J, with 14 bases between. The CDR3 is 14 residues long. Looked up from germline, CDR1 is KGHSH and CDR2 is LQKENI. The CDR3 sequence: CASSNSITEETQYF. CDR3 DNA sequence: TGTGCCAGCTCGAACTCAATCACGGAAGAGACCCAGTACTTC.

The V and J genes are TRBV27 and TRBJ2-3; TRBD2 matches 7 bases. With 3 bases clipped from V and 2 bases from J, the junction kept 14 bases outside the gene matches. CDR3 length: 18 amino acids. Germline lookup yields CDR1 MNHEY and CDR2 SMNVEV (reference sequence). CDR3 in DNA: TGTGCCAGCAGTTTTCGAAGTGGTGGGGGGGGAACCACAGATACGCAGTATTTT. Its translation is CASSFRSGGGGTTDTQYF.

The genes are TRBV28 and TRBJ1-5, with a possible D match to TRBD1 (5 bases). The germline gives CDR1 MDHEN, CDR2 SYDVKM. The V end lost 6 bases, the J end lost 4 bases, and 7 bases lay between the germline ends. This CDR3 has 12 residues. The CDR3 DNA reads TGTGCCAGCAGGACAGCGAATCAGCCCCAGCATTTT. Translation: CASRTANQPQHF.

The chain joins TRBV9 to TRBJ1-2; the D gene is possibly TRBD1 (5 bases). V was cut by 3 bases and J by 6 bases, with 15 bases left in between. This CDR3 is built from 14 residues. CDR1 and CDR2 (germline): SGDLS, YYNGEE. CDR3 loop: CASSEPGIGDGYTF. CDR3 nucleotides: TGTGCCAGCAGCGAACCAGGGATTGGGGATGGCTACACCTTC.

The CDR3: CASSPASGSADTQYF. The CDR3 DNA sequence: TGTGCCAGCAGTCCAGCTAGCGGGAGCGCAGATACGCAGTATTTT. The rearrangement links TRBV7-2 to TRBJ2-3; 10 nucleotides agree with TRBD2. This CDR3 has 15 residues. The germline V gene has CDR1 SGHTA and CDR2 FQGNSA. V lost 6 bases and J lost 4; bases outside the gene matches: 7.